Shown below are 10 T cell receptor beta chains from a single sample sequenced in a study of blood T cell repertoires in COVID-19. Sequencing was performed with immunoSEQ multiplex PCR; in TCRdb, only in-frame clones are kept and a portion is missing. Of 100,000 to 150,000 clones detected, around 81% appear once; the ten largest clones hold 8% to 10%. Sequenced material: peripheral blood. The receptor set was obtained from a man aged 35 to 55 with active or convalescent COVID-19.

The chain has TRBV10-1 and TRBJ2-1; the D gene is possibly TRBD2 (6 bases). V was clipped by 4 bases and J by 1 base, with 14 bases between them. Germline CDR1 reads WNHNN; CDR2 reads SYGVQD (reference sequence). The CDR3 has 16 residues. CDR3 amino acids: CASSGSETRSYNEQFF. DNA of the CDR3: TGCGCCAGCAGTGGATCGGAGACTAGGTCCTACAATGAGCAGTTCTTC.

The chain employs TRBV2 and TRBJ2-7; 10 bases match TRBD2. This CDR3 spans 15 amino acids. The V and J ends lost 5 bases and 0 bases, in that order; junction bases with no gene match: 4. Germline CDR1 and CDR2: SNHLY and FYNNEI. CDR3 bases: TGTGCCAGCAGTTCGGGACTAGCGAGCTCCTACGAGCAGTACTTC. Translated, it gives CASSSGLASSYEQYF.

This clone turned up a few times. The rearrangement uses TRBV29-1 and TRBJ1-1; D is unclear. Trimming left V 4 bases short and J 0 bases short, with 6 bases between. The V gene's germline CDR1 is SQVTM and CDR2 ANQGSEA. This CDR3 is built from 12 residues. The CDR3 loop is CSVAQMNTEAFF. The DNA for the CDR3 is TGCAGCGTTGCCCAAATGAACACTGAAGCTTTCTTT. The entire variable domain, with the rest obtained from reference TRBV29-1 and TRBJ1-1, is as follows: SAVISQKPSRDICQRGTSLTIQCQVDSQVTMMFWYRQQPGQSLTLIATANQGSEATYESGFVIDKFPISRPNLTFSTLTVSNMSPEDSSIYLCSVAQMNTEAFFGQGTRLTVV.

The chain is built from TRBV6-5 and TRBJ2-3; no firm D call. Germline assignment: CDR1 MNHEY and CDR2 SVGAGI. V lost 7 bases and J lost 0, with 8 bases in between. This CDR3 has 13 residues. CDR3 in amino acids: CASKIGSTDTQYF. The CDR3 nucleotides read TGTGCCAGCAAGATCGGGAGCACAGATACGCAGTATTTT.

The chain joins TRBV21-1 to TRBJ1-2; the D call of TRBD1 is as the table states it, not checked on the DNA. TRBV21-1 is a known pseudogene. The CDR3 sequence is 16 residues long. The CDR3 region has the DNA TGTGCCTGCTGCAAAGACAGGGTGGGGCGTAACTATGGCTACACCTTC. It is translated as CACCKDRVGRNYGYTF.

The rearrangement links TRBV6-6 to TRBJ1-2; D might be TRBD1 (6 bases). This CDR3 is 12 amino acids long. Trimming took off 6 bases at V and 11 bases at J, with 16 bases between the two ends. Germline V gene lookup returns CDR1 MNHNY and CDR2 SVGAGI (reference sequence). The CDR3 sequence: CASSEGGPGYTF. DNA of the CDR3: TGTGCCAGCAGCGAAGGGGGTCCAGGGTACACCTTC.

This clone has a single count. This chain joins TRBV11-2 and TRBJ1-1; D is unclear. CDR3 length: 12 residues. Trimming pared 5 bases from V and 2 bases from J, leaving 6 bases between. Germline V gene data show CDR1 as SGHAT and CDR2 as FQNNGV. CDR3 amino acids: CASSHRNTEAFF. In DNA form, the CDR3 reads TGTGCCAGCAGCCATAGAAACACTGAAGCTTTCTTT.

The V and J genes are TRBV19 and TRBJ2-1, with 9 nucleotides matching TRBD1. J gave up 7 bases and V 3 bases, and 7 bases lay outside the gene matches. This CDR3 region has 15 residues. The germline V gene encodes CDR1 LNHDA and CDR2 SQIVND (reference sequence). This CDR3 reads CASSMGQGEGNEQFF. For the CDR3, the DNA is TGTGCCAGTAGTATGGGACAGGGAGAGGGAAATGAGCAGTTCTTC.

The chain is built from TRBV9 and TRBJ2-2, with TRBD1 identical over 7 bases. Germline values: CDR1 SGDLS, CDR2 YYNGEE. The J segment lost 3 bases and the V segment lost 0 bases, leaving 5 bases of the junction unmatched. The CDR3 spans 16 residues. The CDR3 here is CASSVAAGGYTGELFF. Here the CDR3 DNA reads TGTGCCAGCAGCGTAGCGGCAGGGGGATACACCGGGGAGCTGTTTTTT.

This clone was counted once. V and J are TRBV18 and TRBJ1-6; D is undetermined. V lost 3 bases to trimming and J lost 8 bases, with 14 bases between them. The CDR3 length is 15 residues. CDR1 is KGHSH, CDR2 LQKENI, per germline. The CDR3 here is CASSPNAGVDSPLHF. CDR3 DNA: TGTGCCAGCTCACCCAACGCAGGTGTCGATTCACCCCTCCACTTT.